This entry lists 10 T cell receptor beta chains sequenced from one sample in a study of control samples from healthy donors and cancer patients. Sequencing used immunoSEQ multiplex PCR; TCRdb keeps in-frame clones, though not all of them. The sample lists 170,000 or so clones; approximately 95% were seen once. The sequenced sample was blood. The receptor source for this set is a man between 18 and 29 years old in good health.

The V gene is TRBV6-1, the J gene TRBJ2-7; D is uncertain. Germline assignment: CDR1 MNHNS and CDR2 SASEGT. The CDR3 runs to 15 residues. V lost 1 base and J lost 2, with 12 bases in between. The CDR3 spells CASSEVATATYEQYF. DNA of the CDR3: TGTGCCAGCAGTGAAGTCGCCACAGCTACCTACGAGCAGTACTTC.

The rearrangement links TRBV6-5 to TRBJ1-6; possibly TRBD1 for D (5 bases). This CDR3 is 15 amino acids long. Germline assignment: CDR1 MNHEY and CDR2 SVGAGI. With 6 bases removed from V and 7 bases from J, the gap between germline ends came to 16 bases. The CDR3 region has the DNA TGTGCCAGCAGGAGCCCGGGGCTGGTAAATTCACCCCTCCACTTT. Protein product: CASRSPGLVNSPLHF.

This clone showed up just a few times. The chain combines TRBV4-2 with TRBJ2-7; D remains unclear. The length of the CDR3 is 14 residues. Trimming removed 0 bases from V and 0 bases from J, with 6 bases in between. Germline CDR1 LGHNA, CDR2 YNFKEQ. The CDR3 DNA reads as TGTGCCAGCAGCCAAGATCAGTACTCCTACGAGCAGTACTTC. Protein product: CASSQDQYSYEQYF.

V usage is TRBV5-1 and J usage is TRBJ2-1; TRBD2 matches at 9 bases. The germline V gene has CDR1 SGHRS and CDR2 YFSETQ. This CDR3 contains 14 residues. V gave up 4 bases and J gave up 8 bases; unmatched junction bases: 7. CDR3 sequence reads: CASSLSGGVDEQFF. CDR3 DNA sequence: TGCGCCAGCAGCCTTAGCGGGGGTGTGGATGAGCAGTTCTTC.

This clone has a handful of counts. The chain has TRBV7-2 and TRBJ1-5; D perhaps matches TRBD1 (6 bases). The CDR3 spans 14 residues. V dropped 3 bases and J dropped 4 bases, with 10 bases sitting between them. Germline assignment: CDR1 SGHTA and CDR2 FQGNSA. The CDR3 here is CASSFQTGNQPQHF. In DNA, the CDR3 is TGTGCCAGCAGCTTTCAAACAGGGAATCAGCCCCAGCATTTT.

This sequence joins TRBV20-1 and TRBJ2-3; 8 bases align to TRBD2. This CDR3 spans 11 amino acids. Trimming cost V 0 bases and J 14 bases; bases outside gene matches: 4. The V gene's germline CDR1 is DFQATT and CDR2 SNEGSKA (reference sequence). In DNA, the CDR3 is TGCAGTGCTAGAGAGGAAGCGGGGGTGTATTTT. This codes for CSAREEAGVYF.

The genes are TRBV6-5 and TRBJ2-3, with D maybe TRBD1 (5 bases). Per the germline V gene, CDR1 is MNHEY and CDR2 is SVGAGI. The V and J ends lost 8 bases and 3 bases respectively, with 9 bases between them. The CDR3 is 12 residues long. CDR3 sequence: CASWTITDTQYF. The CDR3 bases are TGTGCCAGCTGGACAATTACAGATACGCAGTATTTT.

The gene calls are TRBV5-1 and TRBJ1-2; 12 bases are a match to TRBD1. CDR3 size: 14 residues. Looked up from germline, CDR1 is SGHRS and CDR2 is YFSETQ. V was pared by 3 bases and J by 8 bases, with 5 bases of the junction left unmatched. DNA of the CDR3: TGCGCCAGCAGCTCTGGGACAGGGGGCAAAGGCTACACCTTC. It is translated as CASSSGTGGKGYTF.

This sequence joins TRBV18 and TRBJ2-2, with D perhaps matching TRBD2 (6 bases). V lost 6 bases to trimming and J lost 4 bases, with 9 bases between them. The germline V gene encodes CDR1 KGHSH and CDR2 LQKENI. The CDR3 spans 13 residues. The CDR3, as DNA: TGTGCCAGCTCGGAGGGGAGCACCGGGGAGCTGTTTTTT. Residues: CASSEGSTGELFF.

The V gene is TRBV21-1, the J gene TRBJ2-2; TRBD1, the table's D call, lacks a check against the DNA. TRBV21-1 is noted as a pseudogene. The CDR3 extends over 17 amino acids. The CDR3 bases are TGTGCCAGCAGCAAAGGGGCTCCTGACAGGAACACCGGGGAGCTGTTTTTT. This codes for CASSKGAPDRNTGELFF.